Shown below are 26 T cell receptor beta chains from a single sample sequenced in a study of T cell responses to AZD1222 COVID-19 vaccine. The table came from immunoSEQ multiplex PCR; TCRdb's copy has only in-frame clones and leaves some out. The table has under 150,000 clones, approximately 90% seen once. The input for sequencing was peripheral blood, taken 28 days after the second AZD1222 dose. These receptors came from an adult who received the AZD1222 COVID-19 vaccine.

The chain employs TRBV7-3 and TRBJ1-1; D is perhaps TRBD1 (5 bases). Germline CDR1 and CDR2: SGHTA and FQGTGA. The CDR3 has 13 residues. Trimming removed 5 bases at V and 1 base at J, with 8 bases between. The CDR3 spells CASSGGANTEAFF. The CDR3 coding sequence is TGTGCCAGCAGCGGCGGGGCGAACACTGAAGCTTTCTTT. Full variable domain (remainder filled in from reference TRBV7-3 and TRBJ1-1): GAGVSQTPSNKVTEKGKYVELRCDPISGHTALYWYRQSLGQGPEFLIYFQGTGAADDSGLPNDRFFAVRPEGSVSTLKIQRTERGDSAVYLCASSGGANTEAFFGQGTRLTVV.

The rearrangement uses TRBV27 and TRBJ2-2, with TRBD2 as a possible D gene (6 bases). Germline values: CDR1 MNHEY, CDR2 SMNVEV (reference sequence). The V gene lost 6 bases and the J gene lost 5 bases, with 10 bases spanning the gap. The CDR3 contains 13 residues. Here the CDR3 reads CASRGTRTGELFF. The CDR3 DNA reads TGTGCCAGCAGGGGGACTCGGACCGGGGAGCTGTTTTTT.

V is TRBV27 and J is TRBJ2-7; TRBD1 is a possible D gene (5 bases). From germline, CDR1 is MNHEY and CDR2 SMNVEV (reference sequence). There are 15 residues in the CDR3. V was pared by 5 bases and J by 0 bases, with 14 bases between. This CDR3 reads CASSPYVQASYEQYF. The CDR3 region has the DNA TGTGCCAGCAGTCCCTACGTACAGGCCTCCTACGAGCAGTACTTC.

The V call is TRBV6-5, the J call TRBJ1-2; D call uncertain. Trimming stripped 6 bases from V and 5 bases from J, with 13 bases between. The CDR3 is made up of 13 amino acids. Germline V gene data show CDR1 as MNHEY and CDR2 as SVGAGI. In DNA, the CDR3 is TGTGCCAGCAGATCGAGATCTCCGTATGGCTACACCTTC. This gives the protein CASRSRSPYGYTF.

J is TRBJ2-1 and V is TRBV3-1 (or the pseudogene TRBV3-2); 10 bases line up with TRBD2. From germline, CDR1 is LGHDT and CDR2 YNNKEL (reference sequence). V dropped 3 bases and J dropped 6; count of bases not matched to a gene: 2. The CDR3 spans 14 residues. The CDR3 region has the DNA TGTGCCAGCAGCCAGGGACTAGCGATCAATGAGCAGTTCTTC. It specifies CASSQGLAINEQFF.

This sequence joins TRBV19 and TRBJ1-2; tentatively, D is TRBD1 (6 bases). V lost 4 bases, J lost 2 bases, and 14 bases lay in between. Germline CDR1 and CDR2: LNHDA and SQIVND (reference sequence). This CDR3 comprises 15 residues. CDR3: CASSRRQERNYGYTF. CDR3 nucleotides: TGTGCCAGTAGTAGACGACAGGAAAGAAACTATGGCTACACCTTC.

The chain recombines TRBV2 with TRBJ2-2; 8 bases map to TRBD2. V lost 6 bases and J lost 3; bases outside the gene matches: 6. The CDR3 consists of 15 residues. Germline V gene data show CDR1 as SNHLY and CDR2 as FYNNEI. Written as DNA, the CDR3 is TGTGCCAGCAGCCCCGGGAGGGAGTACACCGGGGAGCTGTTTTTT. This gives the protein CASSPGREYTGELFF.

The chain links TRBV28 to TRBJ1-3, with a weak D call TRBD1 (5 bases). The V and J ends lost 2 bases and 3 bases respectively, with 5 bases between them. CDR3 size: 13 residues. In germline, CDR1 is MDHEN, CDR2 SYDVKM. The CDR3 nucleotides read TGTGCCAGCAGTTTACAGGGTGGAAACACCATATATTTT. The encoded protein is CASSLQGGNTIYF.

The gene calls are TRBV27 and TRBJ2-7; no clear D gene. The CDR3 is 14 amino acids. V lost 2 bases and J 3 bases, leaving 11 bases between the germline ends. Germline CDR1 reads MNHEY; CDR2 reads SMNVEV (reference sequence). CDR3 coding DNA: TGTGCCAGCAGTTTAGGAAGACCGGACTACGAGCAGTACTTC. Protein sequence: CASSLGRPDYEQYF.

This clone has just one count. CDR3 coding DNA: TGTGCCAGCTCACCACCGTACCCTCGAGGGCAGTACTTC. This gives the protein CASSPPYPRGQYF. The chain is built from TRBV18 and TRBJ2-7; D remains ambiguous. Germline V gives CDR1 KGHSH, CDR2 LQKENI. The CDR3 contains 13 residues. Trimming pared 0 bases from V and 9 bases from J, leaving 12 bases between.

The chain is built from TRBV15 and TRBJ2-7; no clear D gene. The CDR3 is 13 residues long. Germline lookup yields CDR1 LNHNV and CDR2 YYDKDF (reference sequence). The V and J ends lost 0 bases and 4 bases respectively, with 7 bases between them. This CDR3 is CATSRDLSYEQYF. CDR3 sequence (DNA): TGTGCCACCAGCAGAGATCTCAGTTACGAGCAGTACTTC. Variable domain in full (rest from reference TRBV15 and TRBJ2-7): DAMVIQNPRYQVTQFGKPVTLSCSQTLNHNVMYWYQQKSSQAPKLLFHYYDKDFNNEADTPDNFQSRRPNTSFCFLDIRSPGLGDTAMYLCATSRDLSYEQYFGPGTRLTVT.

The rearrangement joins TRBV6-1 to TRBJ2-3; D is perhaps TRBD1 or TRBD2 (6 bases each). Germline-derived CDR1 and CDR2 are MNHNS and SASEGT. The CDR3 is made up of 12 amino acids. V was pared by 6 bases and J by 7 bases, with 11 bases between. Here the CDR3 reads CASRGGQNTQYF. The CDR3 bases are TGTGCCAGCAGGGGGGGCCAGAATACGCAGTATTTT.

V is TRBV5-8 and J is TRBJ2-3; unclear D gene. The CDR3 runs 13 residues. V lost 2 bases, J lost 6 bases, and 10 bases lay in between. CDR1 is SGHTS and CDR2 is YDEGEE in the germline V gene. The CDR3 is CASSFRQSDTQYF. The CDR3 region has the DNA TGTGCCAGCAGCTTTAGGCAGTCTGATACGCAGTATTTT.

The chain carries TRBV2 and TRBJ2-4; 8 bases are a match to TRBD1. Per the germline V gene, CDR1 is SNHLY and CDR2 is FYNNEI. The CDR3 has 17 amino acids. The trim removed 5 bases at V and 4 bases at J, leaving 13 bases unmatched. CDR3 coding DNA: TGTGCCAGCAGTCAGGGGGCCCCGAGAAGTACTAAAAACATTCAGTACTTC. Its translation is CASSQGAPRSTKNIQYF.

This sequence joins TRBV6-5 and TRBJ1-1; a possible D gene is TRBD1 (5 bases). Trimming removed 8 bases from V and 9 bases from J, with 16 bases in between. The length of the CDR3 is 12 residues. Germline V lookup: CDR1 MNHEY, CDR2 SVGAGI. CDR3 protein: CASGTIREKAFF. The CDR3 DNA reads as TGTGCCAGCGGCACCATCAGGGAGAAAGCTTTCTTT.

The chain has TRBV29-1 and TRBJ1-1; D gene unclear. This CDR3 contains 13 residues. V shed 7 bases and J shed 1 base, with 13 bases lying between them. The V gene's germline CDR1 is SQVTM and CDR2 ANQGSEA. The DNA of the CDR3 is TGCAGCGAACAAGCAGCGTCGAACACTGAAGCTTTCTTT. Its translation: CSEQAASNTEAFF.

This clone has only one observation. The CDR3 bases are TGTGCCAGCAGCTTAGCGGGGACAGTATACTCTGGAAACACCATATATTTT. Translating it yields CASSLAGTVYSGNTIYF. The chain is built from TRBV7-8 and TRBJ1-3, with 7 nucleotides matching TRBD1. Germline lookup yields CDR1 SGHVS and CDR2 FQNEAQ. Trimming took 0 bases from V and 0 from J; bases not matched to a gene: 5. The CDR3 totals 17 residues.

The V and J genes are TRBV7-9 and TRBJ1-3; D unclear. This CDR3 has 17 residues. The V end was cut by 6 bases, the J end by 0 bases, with 18 bases between. CDR1 and CDR2 from the germline V gene are SEHNR and FQNEAQ (reference sequence). As DNA, the CDR3 is TGTGCCAGCAGGGCCCGGGTTCAGGAAGTCTCTGGAAACACCATATATTTT. It yields the protein CASRARVQEVSGNTIYF.

V is TRBV28 and J is TRBJ2-5, with D perhaps assigned TRBD1 or TRBD2 (5 bases each). V lost 3 bases and J lost 7, with 15 bases in between. The CDR3 contains 14 residues. Per germline, CDR1 MDHEN and CDR2 SYDVKM. The CDR3 DNA reads TGTGCCAGCAGTTTGAGGGGCCCTCCCAGGACCCAGTACTTC. It is translated as CASSLRGPPRTQYF.

This chain joins TRBV19 and TRBJ2-7; TRBD1 matches 8 bases. The CDR3 consists of 15 residues. In germline, CDR1 is LNHDA, CDR2 SQIVND (reference sequence). V was clipped by 5 bases and J by 4 bases; unmatched bases: 10. The CDR3 loop reads CASSPGTGTPYEQYF. In DNA, the CDR3 is TGTGCCAGTAGTCCGGGGACAGGAACCCCTTACGAGCAGTACTTC.

The J gene is TRBJ1-1, the V gene TRBV11-2; 7 bases are a match to TRBD1. Germline CDR1 is SGHAT and CDR2 is FQNNGV. V trimming: 5 bases; J trimming: 0 bases; junction bases outside the gene matches: 6. This CDR3 comprises 15 residues. CDR3: CASSIRTGMNTEAFF. CDR3 DNA sequence: TGTGCCAGCAGCATACGGACAGGAATGAACACTGAAGCTTTCTTT.

The genes are TRBV4-2 and TRBJ2-2; TRBD1 aligns across 10 bases. The junction had 4 bases not matched to a gene; V was cut back by 0 bases and J by 6 bases. Germline CDR1 is LGHNA and CDR2 is YNFKEQ. The CDR3 runs 16 residues. CDR3 sequence reads: CASSQDTGTGAGELFF. CDR3 DNA sequence: TGTGCCAGCAGCCAAGACACCGGGACAGGGGCCGGGGAGCTGTTTTTT.

The gene calls are TRBV5-1 and TRBJ2-7; possibly TRBD1 for D (6 bases). V was shortened by 4 bases and J by 2 bases, with 16 bases between the two germline ends. Germline CDR1 is SGHRS and CDR2 is YFSETQ. The CDR3 totals 15 residues. CDR3 residues: CASSQGSIGAYEQYF. As DNA, the CDR3 is TGCGCCAGCAGCCAGGGGTCCATCGGAGCCTACGAGCAGTACTTC.

A word on this clone: Other DNA sequences in this specimen translate into the identical CDR3. The rearrangement uses TRBV7-6 and TRBJ1-1; a weak D match, TRBD1 (6 bases). The V gene lost 2 bases and the J gene lost 3 bases, with 7 bases spanning the gap. The CDR3 sequence is 13 residues long. In germline, CDR1 is SGHVS, CDR2 FNYEAQ. CDR3 in amino acids: CASSLSGDTEAFF. CDR3 coding DNA: TGTGCCAGCAGCTTATCAGGGGACACTGAAGCTTTCTTT.

The chain has TRBV7-2 and TRBJ1-6; D is possibly TRBD1 (5 bases). In germline, CDR1 is SGHTA, CDR2 FQGNSA. This CDR3 is built from 14 residues. The germline V and J ends were trimmed by 6 bases and 2 bases, with 8 bases remaining between them. The CDR3 DNA sequence: TGTGCCAGCAGGTCGGGACCCTATAATTCACCCCTCCACTTT. It is translated as CASRSGPYNSPLHF.

The V gene is TRBV18, the J gene TRBJ1-4, with D tentatively TRBD1 (5 bases). Germline V gives CDR1 KGHSH, CDR2 LQKENI. Trimming shortened V by 3 bases and J by 7 bases, and 12 bases separated the two germline ends. This CDR3 is built from 14 residues. CDR3 protein: CASSPGTDPEKLFF. The CDR3, as DNA: TGTGCCAGCTCACCCGGGACCGACCCTGAAAAACTGTTTTTT.